A selection of T cell receptor beta chains follows, all from one sample in a study of cytomegalovirus exposure and HLA in healthy donors. Libraries were prepared by immunoSEQ multiplex PCR; TCRdb keeps only in-frame clonotypes and omits some of them. Among about 160,000 clones listed, roughly 90% were seen once. The sample taken for sequencing was PBMCs. The receptors were gathered from a man between 18 and 35 years old in good health and CMV-seropositive. Each CDR3 is given with its conserved first and last residue. A D gene is named only where the DNA matches it firmly. Clone size appears in some rows only: once, few, many, or a class for an expanded clone.

abundance: few; j_gene: TRBJ2-2; v_gene: TRBV5-1; d_gene: TRBD2; CDR3aa: CASRSSGSQDTGELFF; CDR3nt: TGCGCCAGCAGGAGTAGCGGGAGTCAGGACACCGGGGAGCTGTTTTTT
abundance: once; j_gene: TRBJ2-2; v_gene: TRBV5-8; d_gene: TRBD2; CDR3aa: CASSQMVSSGYTGELFF; CDR3nt: TGTGCCAGCAGCCAAATGGTGTCTAGCGGATACACCGGGGAGCTGTTTTTT
abundance: few; j_gene: TRBJ1-1; v_gene: TRBV11-2; d_gene: -; CDR3aa: CASSLSRGTEAFF; CDR3nt: TGTGCCAGCAGCTTGTCCAGGGGAACTGAAGCTTTCTTT
abundance: -; j_gene: TRBJ2-6; v_gene: TRBV6-6; d_gene: TRBD2; CDR3aa: CASSPGLLSGANVLTF; CDR3nt: TGTGCCAGCAGCCCGGGACTACTTTCTGGGGCCAACGTCCTGACTTTC
abundance: -; j_gene: TRBJ2-1; v_gene: TRBV14; d_gene: -; CDR3aa: CASSPFTISLNEQFF; CDR3nt: TGTGCCAGCAGCCCGTTCACCATCAGTTTAAATGAGCAGTTCTTC
abundance: -; j_gene: TRBJ1-4; v_gene: TRBV9; d_gene: TRBD1; CDR3aa: CASSPGQGAANEKLFF; CDR3nt: TGTGCCAGCAGCCCGGGACAGGGGGCCGCTAATGAAAAACTGTTTTTT
abundance: -; j_gene: TRBJ1-5; v_gene: TRBV15; d_gene: TRBD1; CDR3aa: CATSRDWRDRLNQPQHF; CDR3nt: TGTGCCACCAGCAGAGATTGGCGGGACAGATTGAATCAGCCCCAGCATTTT
abundance: -; j_gene: TRBJ2-7; v_gene: TRBV11-3; d_gene: TRBD1; CDR3aa: CASSSWTGKSYEQYF; CDR3nt: TGTGCCAGCAGCTCCTGGACAGGGAAGTCGTACGAGCAGTACTTC
abundance: -; j_gene: TRBJ2-7; v_gene: TRBV11-3; d_gene: TRBD2; CDR3aa: CASSLRTSGGYEQYF; CDR3nt: TGTGCCAGCAGCCTGCGGACTAGCGGGGGCTACGAGCAGTACTTC
abundance: once; j_gene: TRBJ2-1; v_gene: TRBV5-1; d_gene: -; CDR3aa: CASSLVGKSSYNEQFF; CDR3nt: TGCGCCAGCAGCTTGGTTGGCAAAAGCTCCTACAATGAGCAGTTCTTC
abundance: -; j_gene: TRBJ2-5; v_gene: TRBV19; d_gene: -; CDR3aa: CASSMLGGETQYF; CDR3nt: TGTGCCAGTAGTATGCTGGGAGGAGAGACCCAGTACTTC
abundance: once; j_gene: TRBJ1-1; v_gene: TRBV5-1; d_gene: TRBD1; CDR3aa: CASSLRDRNTEAFF; CDR3nt: TGCGCCAGCAGCTTGAGGGACAGGAACACTGAAGCTTTCTTT
abundance: few; j_gene: TRBJ2-7; v_gene: TRBV6-5; d_gene: -; CDR3aa: CASSRGTAYEQYF; CDR3nt: TGTGCCAGCAGCCGCGGGACAGCCTACGAGCAGTACTTC
abundance: -; j_gene: TRBJ2-1; v_gene: TRBV6-1; d_gene: TRBD2; CDR3aa: CASQYPSGGYNEQFF; CDR3nt: TGTGCCAGCCAGTACCCTAGCGGGGGTTACAATGAGCAGTTCTTC
abundance: -; j_gene: TRBJ2-1; v_gene: TRBV30; d_gene: TRBD2; CDR3aa: CAWSELATYNEQFF; CDR3nt: TGTGCCTGGAGTGAACTAGCGACCTACAATGAGCAGTTCTTC
abundance: few; j_gene: TRBJ1-5; v_gene: TRBV11-2; d_gene: TRBD1; CDR3aa: CASSRDRDNQPQHF; CDR3nt: TGTGCCAGCAGCCGGGACAGGGACAATCAGCCCCAGCATTTT
abundance: -; j_gene: TRBJ2-1; v_gene: TRBV12-5; d_gene: TRBD1; CDR3aa: CASGLVIPQGQGWDNEQFF; CDR3nt: TGTGCTAGTGGTTTGGTAATCCCTCAGGGACAGGGGTGGGACAATGAGCAGTTCTTC
abundance: -; j_gene: TRBJ2-7; v_gene: TRBV28; d_gene: TRBD1; CDR3aa: CASSLMGQGPYEQYF; CDR3nt: TGTGCCAGCAGTTTAATGGGACAGGGGCCTTACGAGCAGTACTTC
abundance: -; j_gene: TRBJ2-7; v_gene: TRBV11-2; d_gene: -; CDR3aa: CASSPVGGTDYYEQYF; CDR3nt: TGTGCCAGCAGCCCCGTGGGCGGGACGGACTACTACGAGCAGTACTTC
abundance: -; j_gene: TRBJ2-1; v_gene: TRBV2; d_gene: -; CDR3aa: CASSEATLSRSSYNEQFF; CDR3nt: TGTGCCAGCAGTGAAGCGACCCTAAGCCGGAGCTCCTACAATGAGCAGTTCTTC
abundance: -; j_gene: TRBJ1-1; v_gene: TRBV10-3; d_gene: TRBD1; CDR3aa: CATKDRGNTEAFF; CDR3nt: TGTGCCACCAAAGACAGGGGGAACACTGAAGCTTTCTTT
abundance: -; j_gene: TRBJ2-7; v_gene: TRBV13; d_gene: -; CDR3aa: CASSSGLLASYEQYF; CDR3nt: TGTGCCAGCAGCTCCGGACTCTTAGCCTCCTACGAGCAGTACTTC
abundance: once; j_gene: TRBJ1-1; v_gene: TRBV27; d_gene: -; CDR3aa: CASSLSFAGLVTANTEAFF; CDR3nt: TGTGCCAGCAGTTTATCGTTCGCAGGGCTCGTGACTGCGAACACTGAAGCTTTCTTT
abundance: -; j_gene: TRBJ2-1; v_gene: TRBV25-1; d_gene: TRBD2; CDR3aa: CASSDSTSGSFGEQFF; CDR3nt: TGTGCCAGCAGTGACTCCACTAGCGGGAGTTTCGGGGAGCAGTTCTTC
abundance: -; j_gene: TRBJ1-1; v_gene: TRBV2; d_gene: TRBD1; CDR3aa: CASSELGQGLDEAFF; CDR3nt: TGTGCCAGCAGTGAATTGGGACAGGGTTTAGATGAAGCTTTCTTT
abundance: -; j_gene: TRBJ2-7; v_gene: TRBV11-3; d_gene: -; CDR3aa: CASSSRTFSYEQYF; CDR3nt: TGTGCCAGCAGCTCCCGGACATTCTCCTACGAGCAGTACTTC
abundance: -; j_gene: TRBJ1-2; v_gene: TRBV7-3; d_gene: -; CDR3aa: CASSLGRANDGYTF; CDR3nt: TGTGCCAGCAGCTTGGGCAGGGCGAACGATGGCTACACCTTC
abundance: -; j_gene: TRBJ2-1; v_gene: TRBV25-1; d_gene: TRBD2; CDR3aa: CASSESGLAEYNEQFF; CDR3nt: TGTGCCAGCAGTGAGTCGGGACTAGCGGAGTACAATGAGCAGTTCTTC
abundance: -; j_gene: TRBJ2-3; v_gene: TRBV7-9; d_gene: TRBD2; CDR3aa: CASSLGTSTTDTQYF; CDR3nt: TGTGCCAGCAGCTTAGGGACTAGCACCACAGATACGCAGTATTTT
abundance: -; j_gene: TRBJ2-7; v_gene: TRBV5-6; d_gene: TRBD2; CDR3aa: CASSSRLAQTYEQYF; CDR3nt: TGTGCCAGCAGCTCAAGACTAGCTCAGACCTACGAGCAGTACTTC
abundance: -; j_gene: TRBJ2-1; v_gene: TRBV6-6; d_gene: -; CDR3aa: CATSLNENNEQFF; CDR3nt: TGTGCCACCAGTCTCAATGAGAACAATGAGCAGTTCTTC
abundance: -; j_gene: TRBJ2-2; v_gene: TRBV10-1; d_gene: TRBD2; CDR3aa: CASSVSGSFTGELFF; CDR3nt: TGCGCCAGCAGTGTGAGCGGGAGTTTCACCGGGGAGCTGTTTTTT
abundance: -; j_gene: TRBJ1-5; v_gene: TRBV28; d_gene: -; CDR3aa: CASSLYGVQGRVLGNQPQHF; CDR3nt: TGTGCCAGCAGTTTATACGGAGTGCAGGGAAGAGTGTTGGGCAATCAGCCCCAGCATTTT
abundance: -; j_gene: TRBJ1-1; v_gene: TRBV4-1; d_gene: TRBD1; CDR3aa: CASSQVDRGLTEAFF; CDR3nt: TGCGCCAGCAGCCAAGTTGACAGGGGACTCACTGAAGCTTTCTTT
abundance: -; j_gene: TRBJ1-1; v_gene: TRBV19; d_gene: TRBD1; CDR3aa: CASSRPGQGAEAFF; CDR3nt: TGTGCCAGTAGTAGGCCGGGACAGGGGGCCGAAGCTTTCTTT
abundance: -; j_gene: TRBJ2-7; v_gene: TRBV28; d_gene: TRBD2; CDR3aa: CASRPRGLAGGILEQYF; CDR3nt: TGTGCCAGCAGGCCTAGAGGACTAGCGGGAGGGATCCTCGAGCAGTACTTC
abundance: once; j_gene: TRBJ1-5; v_gene: TRBV11-3; d_gene: -; CDR3aa: CASSLGDGQPQHF; CDR3nt: TGTGCCAGCAGCTTAGGAGACGGGCAGCCCCAGCATTTT